This T cell receptor beta chain was identified during a study of CD8 T cells in ankylosing spondylitis. The study, taken as a whole, reports: A motif in TCR beta, a set of eight highly homologous variants, appeared characteristic of ankylosing spondylitis blood.

TCRdb called the 5' RACE reads again in MiXCR, with one record for every CDR3 protein. The table records roughly 670,000 distinct CDR3 sequences, around a fifth of them present only once. Trimming left V 1 base short and J 3 bases short, with 10 bases between. CDR3 size: 15 residues. With regard to this clonotype: What it binds is unknown.

The chain joins TRBV12-3 or TRBV12-4 to TRBJ1-5; D is possibly TRBD1 (6 bases). Sequenced sample: blood, either unsorted or a sorted T cell fraction (not recorded which). The source is a male donor with ankylosing spondylitis. CDR3 bases: TGTGCCAGCAGTTTAGGCCAGGGACACAATCAGCCCCAGCATTTT. This gives the protein CASSLGQGHNQPQHF.